The text below deals with one TCR beta chain. Its antigen is as yet unknown. Germline V gene data show CDR1 as SGHRS and CDR2 as YFSETQ. V dropped 4 bases and J dropped 6; count of bases not matched to a gene: 4. This CDR3 has 12 amino acids. Assay: immunoSEQ multiplex PCR; the TCRdb copy retains only in-frame clones and omits some. Of about 97,000 clones listed, roughly 74% are singletons. This entry comes from a study of radiotherapy plus CTLA-4 blockade in lung cancer. People whose metastatic non-small-cell lung cancer was chemo-refractory got focal radiation along with CTLA-4 blockade by ipilimumab. Study-wide findings and caveats: According to reports, early shifts in blood T cell clones, alongside interferon-beta, forecast response most accurately.

The chain combines TRBV5-1 with TRBJ2-7; 7 positions agree with TRBD2. The receptor's source is a human donor with non-small cell lung cancer who had a partial response to radiotherapy plus ipilimumab. Some clones in this sample may be carry-over from other donors' samples. Sequenced material: peripheral blood, taken from a patient treated with radiotherapy plus ipilimumab. The CDR3 sequence is CASSPGTTEQYF. CDR3 DNA: TGCGCCAGCAGCCCAGGGACTACCGAGCAGTACTTC.